A selection of T cell receptor beta chains follows, all from one sample in a study of cytomegalovirus exposure and HLA in healthy donors. Sequenced by immunoSEQ multiplex PCR; TCRdb stores in-frame clones only, minus some. The sample lists about 130,000 clones, roughly 76% occurring once. The sample taken for sequencing was PBMCs. Receptor source: a woman aged 60-70 years in good health and CMV-seropositive. Both conserved end residues are part of each CDR3.

V gene	J gene	CDR3 protein
TRBV7-6	TRBJ2-7	CASSLGTGGFAGEQYF
TRBV7-9	TRBJ1-5	CASSHTGVDQPQHF
TRBV15	TRBJ1-5	CATSTGTGAGQPQHF
TRBV7-9	TRBJ1-2	CASSLRTLNYGYTF
TRBV5-1	TRBJ2-1	CASSPPVYNEQFF
TRBV5-1	TRBJ1-1	CASSLEQGSRSQFTEAFF
TRBV6-5	TRBJ2-3	CASSSAFNTQYF
TRBV5-6	TRBJ1-3	CASSSDRGRRSTIYF
TRBV30	TRBJ1-1	CAWRRELNTEAFF
TRBV7-2	TRBJ1-1	CASSRNPEGNTEAFF
TRBV7-9	TRBJ1-1	CASSPSGGRTEAFF
TRBV29-1	TRBJ2-1	CSVEDPRYNEQFF
TRBV7-2	TRBJ2-1	CASSLRGLATNNEQFF
TRBV15	TRBJ1-5	CATATDMSGYNQPQHF
TRBV13	TRBJ1-5	CASSLDRGRFEPQHF
TRBV18	TRBJ2-2	CASSPSWRENTGELFF
TRBV2	TRBJ2-1	CASSEVGGRGGEQFF
TRBV9	TRBJ2-1	CASSARTSWDYNEQFF
TRBV7-9	TRBJ1-1	CASSFTANTEAFF
TRBV9	TRBJ2-7	CASSPRQGSSYEQYF
TRBV27	TRBJ1-5	CASSPGQGLSNQPQHF
TRBV10-3	TRBJ1-1	CAIKNRDQNTEAFF
TRBV28	TRBJ1-2	CASSPPAGPLGYTF
TRBV5-1	TRBJ1-1	CASSLEGGRGDTEAFF
TRBV7-9	TRBJ2-5	CASSLVGTGEGTQYF
TRBV7-2	TRBJ2-7	CASSSTTGVQGEQYF
TRBV28	TRBJ2-1	CASSAGGNYNEQFF
TRBV6-4	TRBJ1-5	CASSHLTGTVANQPQHF
TRBV9	TRBJ2-1	CASSVGRTSGYNEQFF
TRBV9	TRBJ2-5	CASSATGGSQETQYF
TRBV19	TRBJ1-2	CASSIYGVNYGYTF
TRBV4-3	TRBJ2-6	CASSQGYYSGGNSGANVLTF
TRBV5-1	TRBJ2-1	CASSLDSPLNEQFF
TRBV30	TRBJ1-2	CAWSDIQGFRGYTF
TRBV28	TRBJ1-5	CASSPTTVHQPQHF
TRBV5-1	TRBJ2-7	CASSLEETSGSWEQYF
TRBV5-1	TRBJ1-3	CASSIEQGARWELEGNTIYF
TRBV11-2	TRBJ2-2	CASSLGDFAGELFF
TRBV4-1	TRBJ2-7	CASRTGTVKISSYEQYF
TRBV10-2	TRBJ2-3	CASSETSGGLGTDTQYF
TRBV6-1	TRBJ1-5	CASSEAGRLSGQPQHF
TRBV12-2	TRBJ1-3	CASRLEGQLSGNTIYF
TRBV15	TRBJ1-4	CATSLNRGREKLFF
TRBV29-1	TRBJ1-1	CSGGLEMNTEAFF
TRBV5-1	TRBJ2-5	CASSYDRVLETQYF
TRBV4-3	TRBJ2-7	CASSPTRWGDYEQYF
TRBV19	TRBJ2-3	CASTARVSTDTQYF
TRBV29-1	TRBJ1-1	CSVEDGTGVTEAFF
TRBV4-3	TRBJ1-4	CASSQSGTPTTNEKLFF
TRBV13	TRBJ2-5	CASSPRQGGETQYF
TRBV27	TRBJ2-1	CASSLRGNNEQFF
TRBV7-8	TRBJ2-1	CASSPAGTGGIYEQFF
TRBV7-2	TRBJ2-7	CASSLGLLGAGYEQYF
TRBV19	TRBJ2-7	CASSTPGTGDYEQYF
TRBV7-2	TRBJ1-5	CASSLVSGVGQPQHF
TRBV18	TRBJ1-1	CASSTQQGSNTEAFF